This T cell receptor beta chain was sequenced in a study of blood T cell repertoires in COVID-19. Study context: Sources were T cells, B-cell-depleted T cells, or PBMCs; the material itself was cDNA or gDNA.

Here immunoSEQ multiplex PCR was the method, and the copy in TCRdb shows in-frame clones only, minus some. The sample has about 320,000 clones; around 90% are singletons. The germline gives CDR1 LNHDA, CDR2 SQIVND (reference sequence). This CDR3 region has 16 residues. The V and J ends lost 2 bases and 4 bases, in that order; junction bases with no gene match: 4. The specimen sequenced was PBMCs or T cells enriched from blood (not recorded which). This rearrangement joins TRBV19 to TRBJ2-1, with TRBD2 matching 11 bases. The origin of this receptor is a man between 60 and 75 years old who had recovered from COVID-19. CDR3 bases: TGTGCCAGTAGTATACTAGCGGGAGGTAAATACAATGAGCAGTTCTTC. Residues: CASSILAGGKYNEQFF.